The subject of this entry is one TCR beta chain. Antigen: not known. The PCR made use of 60 Vbeta and 13 Jbeta primers. Method: immunoSEQ multiplex PCR; TCRdb's copy keeps in-frame clones and lacks some. The sample has roughly 100,000 clones; roughly 75% are singletons. The data stem from a study of cytomegalovirus exposure and HLA in healthy donors. General study findings and limits: A link between a missense DCLRE1C variant and TCR beta V- and J-gene trimming emerged from a later analysis. Segments of the TCR beta V type were, in most cases, productive about 87% or about 30% of the time in an earlier analysis.

The clonotype comes from a woman aged 55-70 years in good health and CMV-seronegative. Input material: PBMCs.

CDR3 protein: CASSVGSGWNTEAFF. The CDR3, as DNA: TGTGCCAGCAGCGTAGGTTCGGGGTGGAACACTGAAGCTTTCTTT. This chain joins TRBV9 and TRBJ1-1; D ambiguous. The CDR3 contains 15 residues. Trimming took off 0 bases at V and 1 base at J, with 10 bases between the two ends. In germline, CDR1 is SGDLS, CDR2 YYNGEE.